This T cell receptor beta chain is drawn from a study of T-cell memory formation after mild COVID-19. Study at large: For the most part, TCR clusters were specific to one donor.

Study-wide results and caveats: Memory cells collected pre-infection included some clones that later responded, suggesting cross-reactive memory joined. SARS-CoV-2 specificity of second-wave clones peaking day 37 was unconfirmed.

To note about this clonotype: What it recognizes is unknown.

Using constant-segment primers, 5'RACE produced TCR alpha and TCR beta cDNA libraries carrying sample barcodes and UMIs. TCRdb analysed the 5' RACE reads with MiXCR anew, one entry per CDR3 protein. This sample has 170,000 or so distinct CDR3 sequences, with over 20% found just once. The CDR3 contains 15 residues. V lost 6 bases and J 9 bases, leaving 24 bases between the germline ends. Germline V gives CDR1 SQVTM, CDR2 ANQGSEA. Sample: PBMCs or a T cell subset sorted from them (not recorded which). The receptor comes from an adult woman who had mild COVID-19 (a few samples of this study predate the infection). Cell type and time point are not known. The V gene is TRBV29-1, the J gene TRBJ2-1; the D gene is possibly TRBD2 (7 bases). The CDR3 reads CSVDAGAGAGGEQFF. In DNA, the CDR3 is TGCAGCGTCGATGCAGGTGCGGGGGCGGGCGGTGAGCAGTTCTTC.